The entry that follows covers one TCR beta chain sequence. Its antigen remains unknown. V gave up 0 bases and J gave up 0 bases; unmatched junction bases: 4. The CDR3 is 16 amino acids. The germline gives CDR1 MGHRA, CDR2 YSYEKL. With iRepertoire HTBI primers and Arm-PCR of CDR3 regions, TCR beta libraries were built. Source study methods: The samples included around 62 TRBV and 15 or so TRBJ segments. From the multiplex PCR reads, TCRdb called clonotypes with MiXCR, one entry per CDR3 protein. TCRdb, not the authors, supplied the V and J calls. The sample includes roughly 420,000 distinct CDR3 sequences, 15% of them seen just once. This sample was included in a study of regulatory T cells in long-lasting Graves disease. This sample's time point: newly diagnosed GD, antithyroid drugs for less than 3 months. Isolated PBMC RNA provided the starting material for the TCR library. From each patient, 8 to 10 milliliters of peripheral blood was drawn and collected into an EDTA anticoagulant tube.

Regarding the study as a whole: Less diverse TCR repertoires were seen in persistent Graves' patients than in newly diagnosed ones.

Material: peripheral blood mononuclear cells (PBMCs), obtained at new diagnosis, from a patient treated with antithyroid drugs. This chain joins TRBV4-1 and TRBJ2-7; 8 bases align to TRBD2. The origin of this receptor is a female donor with Graves disease. The CDR3 DNA sequence: TGCGCCAGCAGCCAAGATAGCGGGGTTCCCTCCTACGAGCAGTACTTC. The encoded protein is CASSQDSGVPSYEQYF.